This T cell receptor (beta chain) is drawn from a study of identical twins. This clonotype was seen more than once but under ten times. TCRdb re-derived calls from the 5' RACE reads in MiXCR, one entry per CDR3 protein. Here the sample spans over 500,000 distinct CDR3 sequences, 20% to 25% being singletons. This same sample was also part of a study on T cells expressing NK-cell markers.

This TCR came from a young woman in good health. The sample consisted of CD4+ T cells sorted from blood.

DNA of the CDR3: TGTGCCAGCAGCTTAGGGGAACGGGGGAACACTGAAGCTTTCTTT. Its protein product is CASSLGERGNTEAFF. This chain connects TRBV7-2 to TRBJ1-1; D uncertain. V lost 1 base, J lost 1 base, and 10 bases lay in between. Germline V gene data show CDR1 as SGHTA and CDR2 as FQGNSA. The CDR3 contains 15 residues.